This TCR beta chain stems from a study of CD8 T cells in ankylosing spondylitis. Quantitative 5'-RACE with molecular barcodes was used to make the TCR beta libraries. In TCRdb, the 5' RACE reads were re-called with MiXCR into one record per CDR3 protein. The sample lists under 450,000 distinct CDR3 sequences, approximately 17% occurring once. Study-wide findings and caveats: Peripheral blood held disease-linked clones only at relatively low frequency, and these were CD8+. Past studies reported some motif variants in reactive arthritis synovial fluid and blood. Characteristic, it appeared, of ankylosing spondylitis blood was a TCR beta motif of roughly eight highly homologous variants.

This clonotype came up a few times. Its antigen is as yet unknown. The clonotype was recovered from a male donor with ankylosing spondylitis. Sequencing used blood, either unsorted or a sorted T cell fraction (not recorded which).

CDR3 sequence: CASSQGQREQYF. The CDR3 DNA sequence: TGTGCCAGCAGCCAAGGACAGAGGGAGCAGTACTTC. The gene calls are TRBV3-1 and TRBJ2-7, with D possibly matching TRBD1 (5 bases). Trimming took 1 base from V and 7 from J, leaving 8 bases between them. The CDR3 is 12 residues long. Looked up from germline, CDR1 is LGHDT and CDR2 is YNNKEL (reference sequence).